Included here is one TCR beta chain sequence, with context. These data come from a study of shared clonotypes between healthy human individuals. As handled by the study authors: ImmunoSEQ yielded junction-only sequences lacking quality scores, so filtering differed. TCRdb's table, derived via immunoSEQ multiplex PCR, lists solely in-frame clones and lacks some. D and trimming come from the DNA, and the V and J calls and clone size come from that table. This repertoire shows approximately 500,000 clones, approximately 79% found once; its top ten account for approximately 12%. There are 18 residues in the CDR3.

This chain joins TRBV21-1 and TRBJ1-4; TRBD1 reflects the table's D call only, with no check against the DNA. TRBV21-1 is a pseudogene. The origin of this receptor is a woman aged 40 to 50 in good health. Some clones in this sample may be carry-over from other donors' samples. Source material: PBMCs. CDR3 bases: TGTGCCAGCAGCAAAGATCGGGACAGGGTCATTACTAATGAAAAACTGTTTTTT. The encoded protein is CASSKDRDRVITNEKLFF.